The sequence of this TCR beta chain was determined in a study of T cell responses to AZD1222 COVID-19 vaccine. Overall study: Pooling was applied to second doses at about 4 or about 12 weeks. Overall study findings and caveats: None of the repertoires were sampled until the peak T cell response had passed.

As to this clone: Antigen: not known.

The assay was immunoSEQ multiplex PCR, and TCRdb's table has in-frame clones only and misses some. Of about 120,000 clones listed, roughly nine tenths are singletons. The CDR3 runs to 16 residues. The chain couples TRBV21-1 to TRBJ2-7; the table's D call, TRBD2, has no DNA check behind it. TRBV21-1 is flagged as a pseudogene. The specimen was peripheral blood, collected on day 0 of AZD1222 vaccination. This sequence originates from an adult in good health. This CDR3 is CASSKAKSGGSYEQYV. The CDR3 DNA reads TGTGCCAGCAGCAAAGCGAAGAGTGGCGGTTCCTACGAGCAGTACGTC.